The 5 T cell receptor beta chains listed next were all sequenced from one sample in a study of blood T cell repertoires in COVID-19. Assay: immunoSEQ multiplex PCR; the TCRdb copy retains only in-frame clones and omits some. This table has approximately 100,000 clones, approximately 84% appearing once. Sequencing used peripheral blood. Receptor source: a human donor in a cohort sampled during active COVID-19.

This clone was seen only once. The chain combines TRBV5-4 with TRBJ1-2, with a weak D call TRBD1 (6 bases). This CDR3 spans 14 amino acids. V dropped 1 base and J dropped 5 bases, with 12 bases sitting between them. The V gene's germline CDR1 is SGHNT and CDR2 YYREEE (reference sequence). The CDR3 is CASSLKQGDYGYTF. Written as DNA, the CDR3 is TGTGCCAGCAGCTTGAAACAGGGAGATTATGGCTACACCTTC.

V gene TRBV24-1 combines with J gene TRBJ2-1; 7 bases align to TRBD1. This CDR3 is 14 amino acids long. V lost 5 bases to trimming and J lost 4 bases; unmatched junction nucleotides: 4. CDR1 is KGHDR, CDR2 SFDVKD, per germline. The CDR3: CATSGLGQYNEQFF. The CDR3 nucleotides are TGTGCCACCAGTGGACTGGGACAGTACAATGAGCAGTTCTTC.

The chain uses TRBV28 and TRBJ1-1; no definite D call. Germline CDR1 MDHEN, CDR2 SYDVKM. Trimming cost V 6 bases and J 0 bases, with 17 bases left between them. The CDR3 extends over 16 amino acids. The CDR3 loop reads CASSRRQISMNTEAFF. Here the CDR3 DNA reads TGTGCCAGCAGCCGCCGACAAATTAGTATGAACACTGAAGCTTTCTTT.

The chain links TRBV3-1 (or the pseudogene TRBV3-2) to TRBJ2-1; TRBD2 is a possible D gene (6 bases). Per germline, CDR1 LGHDT and CDR2 YNNKEL (reference sequence). V was trimmed by 5 bases and J by 7 bases, leaving 18 bases between them. The CDR3 is 15 amino acids. CDR3 region: CASSAGLFGLNEQFF. Written as DNA, the CDR3 is TGTGCCAGCAGCGCGGGACTCTTTGGGCTGAATGAGCAGTTCTTC.

This chain joins TRBV5-5 and TRBJ2-1, with a tentative D call TRBD1 (5 bases). Germline CDR1 and CDR2: SGHKS and YYEKEE (reference sequence). The germline V and J ends were trimmed by 3 bases and 7 bases, with 23 bases remaining between them. The CDR3 is 17 residues long. The CDR3 bases are TGTGCCAGCAGCTCCGAGAGAGTTAGCCCACGGACAAATGAGCAGTTCTTC. Translation gives CASSSERVSPRTNEQFF.